The source of this T cell receptor (beta chain) is a study of cytotoxic CD8 clonotypes in ibrutinib-treated CLL. Across the study: Responses: around 25 partial, 2 complete; after median approximately six years, roughly 14 stayed remitted, around twelve progressed.

The CDR3 sequence is 14 residues long. V lost 0 bases, J lost 4 bases, and 10 bases lay in between. The germline CDR1 and CDR2 sequences are SGHTA and FQGNSA. The protocol was immunoSEQ multiplex PCR, while the TCRdb copy is restricted to in-frame clones and leaves out a portion. The table includes a few hundred thousand clones, more than 65% detected once. This receptor was taken from a human donor with chronic lymphocytic leukemia. The material sequenced was PBMCs, taken before ibrutinib treatment. The chain joins TRBV7-2 to TRBJ2-7; the D gene is possibly TRBD2 (5 bases). The CDR3 DNA reads TGTGCCAGCAGCTTAGCGACTACCAGATACGAGCAGTACTTC. This encodes CASSLATTRYEQYF. Full variable domain (remainder filled in from reference TRBV7-2 and TRBJ2-7): GAGVSQSPSNKVTEKGKDVELRCDPISGHTALYWYRQSLGQGLEFLIYFQGNSAPDKSGLPSDRFSAERTGGSVSTLTIQRTQQEDSAVYLCASSLATTRYEQYFGPGTRLTVT.